These 5 T cell receptor beta chains came from one sample sequenced in a study of Graves' ophthalmopathy and Graves' hyperthyroidism. RNA transcripts were the template, and TCR beta CDR3 regions were amplified from them. HTBI primers primed a first-round RT-PCR, and a second-round multiplex PCR followed. MiXCR, applied by TCRdb to the multiplex PCR reads, yields one record per CDR3 protein. Of a few hundred thousand distinct CDR3 sequences in the sample, approximately 15% were seen once. The specimen sequenced was peripheral blood. The receptors were gathered from a young woman with stable Graves' hyperthyroidism.

The chain carries TRBV19 and TRBJ1-6, with 7 bases lining up with TRBD1. This CDR3 is 18 amino acids long. The V gene end was trimmed by 4 bases and the J gene end by 1 base; junction bases not matched to a gene: 10. Germline values: CDR1 LNHDA, CDR2 SQIVND (reference sequence). The DNA for the CDR3 is TGTGCCAGTAGTACTGTGACAGGGAAAAGATCCTATAATTCACCCCTCCACTTT. Translating it yields CASSTVTGKRSYNSPLHF.

In this sample, this clonotype turned up many times. The chain carries TRBV19 and TRBJ1-2; 10 bases are a match to TRBD1. Germline V gives CDR1 LNHDA, CDR2 SQIVND (reference sequence). This CDR3 is 14 amino acids long. J lost 8 bases, V lost 4 bases, and 7 bases had no gene match. CDR3 sequence (DNA): TGTGCCAGTAGTACTCCCGGACAGGGGGACGGCTACACCTTC. Protein product: CASSTPGQGDGYTF.

V and J are TRBV6-4 and TRBJ2-2, with D hard to call. Per germline, CDR1 MRHNA and CDR2 SNTAGT. This CDR3 has 14 residues. V was clipped by 1 base and J by 10 bases, with 13 bases between them. CDR3 loop: CASSDFPANTELFF. The CDR3, as DNA: TGTGCCAGCAGTGACTTCCCGGCCAACACGGAGCTGTTTTTT.

This clonotype has ten or more counts. Germline is not matched at one junction end, which may reflect a read error. The chain uses TRBV11-1 and TRBJ1-2, with D possibly matching TRBD1 (6 bases). Germline V gene sequence: CDR1 SGHAT, CDR2 FQDESV (reference sequence). CDR3 length: 16 residues. The CDR3 loop reads CASTLNLGHESNGYTF. CDR3 sequence (DNA): TGTGCCAGCACCTTAAACCTGGGACACGAGTCAAATGGCTACACCTTC.

The J gene is TRBJ2-3, the V gene TRBV15, with D possibly matching TRBD2 (6 bases). This CDR3 is 14 amino acids long. Deletions cut 7 bases from V and 3 bases from J, with 14 bases between. The germline V gene encodes CDR1 LNHNV and CDR2 YYDKDF (reference sequence). CDR3 DNA: TGTGCCACCAACCTGGACCGGGGGACAGATACGCAGTATTTT. Its translation is CATNLDRGTDTQYF.